These T cell receptor beta chains were read from a single sample in a study of cytomegalovirus exposure and HLA in healthy donors. The data were produced by immunoSEQ multiplex PCR, yet TCRdb's version contains in-frame clones alone and is incomplete. The listing records 50,000 to 60,000 clones. The sample comprised PBMCs. The receptor set was obtained from a woman between 45 and 60 years old in good health and CMV-seropositive. CDR3s include the opening cysteine and the closing phenylalanine or tryptophan.

>14|TRBJ1-1|TRBV6-1
CASSVHGLGTEAFF
>12|TRBJ2-5|TRBV2
CASRGLQETQYF
>14|TRBJ1-2|TRBV13
CASSLREVRGGYTF
>15|TRBJ2-1|TRBV4-2
CASSPREASGSEQFF
>12|TRBJ1-2|TRBV6-5
CASRGDRDRYTF
>15|TRBJ2-7|TRBV5-1
CASRTSGSDRKEQYF
>13|TRBJ2-7|TRBV18
CASSPSVNNEQYF
>16|TRBJ2-1|TRBV30
CAWSVLAGRSYNEQFF
>12|TRBJ2-7|TRBV19
CASSTYRGEQYF
>15|TRBJ1-5|TRBV6-4
CASSDTGDGNQPQHF
>13|TRBJ2-1|TRBV6-5
CASSFMAVNEQFF
>19|TRBJ2-5|TRBV9
CASSPGTSGAPQVRETQYF
>12|TRBJ2-7|TRBV29-1
CSVEGGPYEQYF
>15|TRBJ1-2|TRBV5-1
CASSLTTGTGYGYTF